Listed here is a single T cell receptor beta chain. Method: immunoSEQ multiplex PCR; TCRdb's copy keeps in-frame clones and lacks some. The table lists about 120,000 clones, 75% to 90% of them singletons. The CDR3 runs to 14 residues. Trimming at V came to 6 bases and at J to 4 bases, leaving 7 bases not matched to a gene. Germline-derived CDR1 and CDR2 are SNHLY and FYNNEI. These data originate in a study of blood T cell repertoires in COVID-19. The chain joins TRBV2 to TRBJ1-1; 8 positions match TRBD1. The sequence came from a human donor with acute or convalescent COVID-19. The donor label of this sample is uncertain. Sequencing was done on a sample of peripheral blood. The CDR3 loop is CASSSDRGITEAFF. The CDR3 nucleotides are TGTGCCAGCAGCTCTGACAGGGGCATCACTGAAGCTTTCTTT.